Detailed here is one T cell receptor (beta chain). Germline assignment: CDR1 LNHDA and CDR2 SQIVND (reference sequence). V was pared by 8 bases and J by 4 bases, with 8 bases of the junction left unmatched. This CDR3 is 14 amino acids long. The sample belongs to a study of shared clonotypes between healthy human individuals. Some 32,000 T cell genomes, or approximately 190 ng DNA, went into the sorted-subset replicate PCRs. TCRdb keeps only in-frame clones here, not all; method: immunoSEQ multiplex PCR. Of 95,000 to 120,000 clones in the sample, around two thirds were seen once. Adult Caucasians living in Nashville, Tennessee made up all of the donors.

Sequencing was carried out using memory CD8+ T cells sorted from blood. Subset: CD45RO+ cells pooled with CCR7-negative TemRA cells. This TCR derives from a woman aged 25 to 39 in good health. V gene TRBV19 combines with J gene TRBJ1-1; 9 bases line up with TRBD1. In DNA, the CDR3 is TGTGCCAGTGGAAACAGGGGGCGGGTCACTGAAGCTTTCTTT. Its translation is CASGNRGRVTEAFF.